Here is one TCR beta chain with its context. Its target is unknown. This sample is drawn from a study of cytomegalovirus exposure and HLA in healthy donors. Overall study results and limits: TCR beta chains numbering more than 150 were designated cytomegalovirus-associated. The number of N-insertions in an Asian-associated ancestry cluster was reportedly below the roughly 670-donor mean in a later analysis.

V was cut by 0 bases and J by 5 bases, with 13 bases left in between. The CDR3 totals 15 residues. CDR1 MNHEY and CDR2 SVGAGI come from the germline V gene. The PCR used 60 Vbeta and 13 Jbeta primers. Assay used: immunoSEQ multiplex PCR; TCRdb lists only in-frame clones, some missing. The profile shows fewer than 200,000 clones, around 83% of them singletons. The sequence derives from a man aged 40-50 years in good health and CMV-seropositive. The chain joins TRBV6-5 to TRBJ1-1; D is unresolved. The sequencing input was PBMCs. CDR3 bases: TGTGCCAGCAGTTACTCATCAGTAGCGGGAACTGAAGCTTTCTTT. Its protein product is CASSYSSVAGTEAFF.